These 7 T cell receptor beta chains were all obtained from the same sample, sequenced in a study of regulatory T cells in long-lasting Graves disease. The time point is: newly diagnosed GD, antithyroid drugs for less than 3 months. There was RNA extracted from PBMCs, and the TCR library was made from it. Both iRepertoire HTBI primers and Arm-PCR of CDR3 regions were used to build the TCR beta libraries. MiXCR, applied by TCRdb to the multiplex PCR reads, yields one record per CDR3 protein. The sample lists 200,000 to 250,000 distinct CDR3 sequences, around 19% occurring once. The data were also submitted as part of a second study, on T cells in Graves' hyperthyroidism and ophthalmopathy.

This material consisted of peripheral blood mononuclear cells (PBMCs), taken at new diagnosis, from a patient treated with antithyroid drugs. The receptors originated from a woman aged 25 to 39 with Graves disease.

At least ten counts were recorded for this clonotype. This rearrangement joins TRBV20-1 to TRBJ2-5; 13 bases match TRBD2. The junction had 0 bases not matched to a gene; V was cut back by 1 base and J by 4 bases. The CDR3 has 14 amino acids. Germline V gene data show CDR1 as DFQATT and CDR2 as SNEGSKA (reference sequence). CDR3 in amino acids: CSARGTSGRETQYF. The CDR3 bases are TGCAGTGCTAGAGGGACTAGCGGGAGAGAGACCCAGTACTTC.

V is TRBV12-3 or TRBV12-4 and J is TRBJ2-7, with D perhaps matching TRBD2 (6 bases). V was shortened by 6 bases and J by 3 bases, with 21 bases between the two germline ends. The CDR3 spans 16 residues. The CDR3 here is CASSPPDGSSYYEQYF. CDR3 in DNA: TGTGCCAGCAGCCCTCCGGACGGGAGCTCTTACTACGAGCAGTACTTC.

The table lists this clonotype with many counts. The genes are TRBV20-1 and TRBJ1-6, with 12 bases matching TRBD1. V shed 1 base and J 0 bases; nucleotides not matched to a gene: 4. Germline CDR1 is DFQATT and CDR2 is SNEGSKA (reference sequence). The CDR3 sequence is 18 residues long. The CDR3 here is CSARGDRGRSSYNSPLHF. The CDR3 DNA follows: TGCAGTGCTAGAGGGGACAGGGGGCGAAGCTCCTATAATTCACCCCTCCACTTT.

There are many counts of this clonotype. The chain couples TRBV2 to TRBJ1-4; D call uncertain. Germline V gene data show CDR1 as SNHLY and CDR2 as FYNNEI. Between the trimmed V and J ends, which lost 6 bases and 3 bases, there was a span of 11 bases. This CDR3 has 14 residues. The CDR3 spells CASRDYRANEKLFF. The CDR3 nucleotides read TGTGCCAGCAGAGATTACCGAGCTAATGAAAAACTGTTTTTT.

On this clonotype: This may be a read error, as it is one base from a much larger clone. This CDR3 fails to terminate in the conserved phenylalanine or tryptophan, so it likely reflects a read error. The rearrangement links TRBV3-1 to TRBJ2-1; D might be TRBD1 (5 bases). The ends were cut back, 5 bases at V and 5 bases at J, with 13 bases in the middle. The CDR3 has 14 residues. Germline V CDR1 and CDR2: LGHDT, YNNKEL (reference sequence). The DNA for the CDR3 is TGTGCCAGCAGCATACAGGCTGCAAACAATGAGCAGTTCGTC. It specifies CASSIQAANNEQFV.

This clonotype has a count of ten or more. The rearrangement joins TRBV20-1 to TRBJ2-5; D might be TRBD1 or TRBD2, each matching 5 bases. V lost 5 bases to trimming and J lost 9 bases, with 16 bases between them. The length of the CDR3 is 12 residues. Germline CDR1 and CDR2: DFQATT and SNEGSKA (reference sequence). CDR3 nucleotides: TGCAGTGCTCCTGGGACCCGAGGGGCCCAGTACTTC. This translates into CSAPGTRGAQYF.

This sequence joins TRBV18 and TRBJ2-7, with D perhaps assigned TRBD1 or TRBD2 (5 bases each). The CDR3 is made up of 16 amino acids. Trimming stripped 3 bases from V and 2 bases from J, with 17 bases between. Germline V gene sequence: CDR1 KGHSH, CDR2 LQKENI. The CDR3 DNA follows: TGTGCCAGCTCACCCCTTGAGAGGGGCTCAACCTACGAGCAGTACTTC. Protein product: CASSPLERGSTYEQYF.